Below are 5 T cell receptor beta chains sequenced from a single sample in a study of T cell changes during pregnancy in multiple sclerosis. The method was immunoSEQ multiplex PCR; TCRdb's version includes in-frame clones alone and lacks a portion of them. Of 73,000 or so clones in the sample, roughly 90% were seen once. This specimen consisted of peripheral blood, obtained after pregnancy. All receptors come from a female donor in good health, enrolled as a control in a pregnancy study.

This clone appeared once. The chain is built from TRBV2 and TRBJ2-3; D not resolved. V dropped 1 base and J dropped 7 bases, with 12 bases sitting between them. This CDR3 comprises 14 residues. Germline CDR1 and CDR2: SNHLY and FYNNEI. The CDR3 reads CASSEGVAVNTQYF. Here the CDR3 DNA reads TGTGCCAGCAGTGAAGGGGTAGCTGTCAATACGCAGTATTTT.

CDR3 bases: TGTGCCTGGACACACGTTGTGATGGCCCACGAGCAGTACTTC. Translating it yields CAWTHVVMAHEQYF. V usage is TRBV30 and J usage is TRBJ2-7; D not certain. V was clipped by 4 bases and J by 5 bases, with 18 bases between them. CDR3 length: 14 amino acids. The germline CDR1 and CDR2 sequences are GTSNPN and SVGIG (reference sequence).

This clone has only one observation. The CDR3 region has the DNA TGTGCCAGCAGCACCCCCGCCGGCGCGGGAGCGCCACCTACCTACGAGCAGTACTTC. This sequence encodes CASSTPAGAGAPPTYEQYF. The chain uses TRBV7-2 and TRBJ2-7, with TRBD2 matching 7 bases. This CDR3 region has 19 residues. Trimming at V came to 5 bases and at J to 2 bases, leaving 21 bases not matched to a gene. Germline values: CDR1 SGHTA, CDR2 FQGNSA.

This clone has just one count. CDR3 region: CASSFTGLGGGKTQYF. CDR3 DNA sequence: TGTGCCAGCAGTTTTACGGGACTAGGGGGCGGGAAGACCCAGTACTTC. The rearrangement joins TRBV6-5 to TRBJ2-5; tentatively, D is TRBD2 (8 bases). CDR3 length: 16 residues. Trimming shortened V by 4 bases and J by 6 bases, and 21 bases separated the two germline ends. Germline loops: CDR1 MNHEY, CDR2 SVGAGI.

The chain joins TRBV7-5 to TRBJ2-7; the table's TRBD2 call for D was not verified on the DNA. TRBV7-5 is a listed pseudogene. The CDR3 covers 16 residues. CDR3 sequence: CARSLGSDHHSYEQYF. The CDR3 DNA reads TGTGCCAGAAGCTTAGGTAGCGACCATCACTCCTACGAGCAGTACTTC.